These T cell receptor beta chains were read from a single sample in a study of blood T cells in healthy people across ages. TCRdb redid the calling of the 5' RACE reads with MiXCR, one entry per CDR3 protein. The sample includes 1.5 million to 2 million distinct CDR3 sequences, roughly 43% of them seen just once. The sequenced sample was blood. These receptors came from a human donor in good health. The CDR3 runs from the conserved cysteine through the conserved F or W. A D gene is named only where the DNA matches it firmly. Clone size is not always given. Where it is, it says once, few, many or a class for expanded clones.

size | D | J | V | DNA | CDR3
NA | NA | TRBJ2-3 | TRBV7-2 | TGTGCCAGCAGCTTAGAGGGGGGACCCCAACCGCAGTATTTT | CASSLEGGPQPQYF
few | TRBD2 | TRBJ2-5 | TRBV12-3/TRBV12-4 | TGTGCCAGCAGCCGTGCTGGTGCGGGGGATGTACAAGAGACCCAGTACTTC | CASSRAGAGDVQETQYF
NA | TRBD1 | TRBJ2-1 | TRBV12-3/TRBV12-4 | TGTGCCAGCAGTTTAGCCTTGCCGGACAGGGTCAATGAGCAGTTCTTC | CASSLALPDRVNEQFF
NA | NA | TRBJ1-2 | TRBV3-1 | TGTGCCAGCCTCGGCCAGGCTACGAGCTATGGCTACACCTTC | CASLGQATSYGYTF
NA | NA | TRBJ2-7 | TRBV10-3 | TGTGCCACTGGAGGCCGGCGGGCAGGGGGGTACGAGCAGTACTTC | CATGGRRAGGYEQYF
NA | NA | TRBJ1-5 | TRBV4-1 | TGCGCCAGCAGCCAAGACGACAGGTGGGGTAATCAGCCCCAGCATTTT | CASSQDDRWGNQPQHF
NA | NA | TRBJ1-6 | TRBV6-5 | TGTGCCAGCAGTATTACAGTGGTGGAGTCACCCCTCCACTTT | CASSITVVESPLHF
once | TRBD1 | TRBJ1-5 | TRBV14 | TGTGCCAGCAGCCAACCCCAGGGGGGGGTTTCTAGCAATCAGCCCCAGCATTTT | CASSQPQGGVSSNQPQHF
NA | NA | TRBJ1-2 | TRBV29-1 | TGCAGCGTTGATAGTATAGGGGGTGGCGGCTACACCTTC | CSVDSIGGGGYTF
many | TRBD1 | TRBJ2-7 | TRBV29-1 | TGCAGCGTTGAAGGGGACAGTTACGAGCAGTACTTC | CSVEGDSYEQYF
NA | TRBD2 | TRBJ2-1 | TRBV2 | TGTGCCAGCGGACGGAGCGGGGTAAATGAGCAGTTCTTC | CASGRSGVNEQFF
few | NA | TRBJ1-6 | TRBV4-3 | TGCGCCAGCAGCCAAGATCGGGCGGGGATAGGATCACCCCTCCACTTT | CASSQDRAGIGSPLHF
NA | NA | TRBJ1-2 | TRBV20-1 | TGCAGTCCAAGTGCGGGGGCGTCTCATGGCTACACCTTC | CSPSAGASHGYTF
few | NA | TRBJ1-1 | TRBV10-3 | TGTGCCATCAGAACAGGCATAGAAGCTTTCTTT | CAIRTGIEAFF
NA | TRBD2 | TRBJ2-7 | TRBV6-2/TRBV6-3 | TGTGCCACCACCAAGGGACTAGCGGGGGGCCTCGACGAGCAGTACTTC | CATTKGLAGGLDEQYF
NA | NA | TRBJ1-2 | TRBV28 | TGTGCCAGCAGCGTCAGGGCTCCCGCTAACTATGGCTACACCTTC | CASSVRAPANYGYTF
once | NA | TRBJ2-3 | TRBV5-1 | TGCGCCGGCAGCATGGATGGCCCATACACAGATACGCAGTATTTT | CAGSMDGPYTDTQYF
NA | NA | TRBJ1-2 | TRBV7-8 | TGTGCCAGCAGCTTAGAAGTTAGACAGCCTAACTATGGCTACACCTTC | CASSLEVRQPNYGYTF
NA | TRBD1 | TRBJ1-2 | TRBV12-3/TRBV12-4 | TGTGCCAGCGCCCAGACAGGGATCAACTATGGCTACACCTTC | CASAQTGINYGYTF
few | TRBD1 | TRBJ1-6 | TRBV7-8 | TGTGCCAGCAGCTTAGGACAGGGGGATTCACCCCGCCACTTT | CASSLGQGDSPRHF
few | NA | TRBJ1-2 | TRBV2 | TGTGCCAGCAGTTTCGGGGGGGCTAATGGCTACACCTTC | CASSFGGANGYTF
many | NA | TRBJ2-7 | TRBV7-9 | TGTGCCAGCAGTTTTCCTGACTCGTACGAGCAGTACTTC | CASSFPDSYEQYF
few | NA | TRBJ2-1 | TRBV20-1 | TGCAGTGCCCAGAGGACGGATCAAGGGGAGTTCTTC | CSAQRTDQGEFF
few | NA | TRBJ2-7 | TRBV2 | TGTGCCAGCAGGCTGGTGGGGACGGTTATCTACGAGCAGTACTTC | CASRLVGTVIYEQYF
NA | NA | TRBJ1-5 | TRBV6-1 | TGTGCCAGCAGTGTAGGCGGGGCTCTTGGATTAGGACAGCCCCAGCATTTT | CASSVGGALGLGQPQHF
NA | TRBD1 | TRBJ2-7 | TRBV9 | TGTGCCAGCAGCGACCCCCCGGGGACAGGGTCCCTACCCTACGAGCAGTACTTC | CASSDPPGTGSLPYEQYF
NA | NA | TRBJ1-1 | TRBV12-3/TRBV12-4 | TGTGCCAGCAGCCGAAGGGACACTGAAGCTTTCTTT | CASSRRDTEAFF
few | TRBD1 | TRBJ1-5 | TRBV20-1 | TGCAGTGCTAGCGGGACAGGGAGCAATCAGCCCCAGCATTTT | CSASGTGSNQPQHF
NA | TRBD2 | TRBJ2-1 | TRBV29-1 | TGCAGCGTTGGACCTAGCGGGGGGCGGAATGAGCAGTTCTTC | CSVGPSGGRNEQFF
NA | NA | TRBJ1-4 | TRBV7-8 | TGTGCCAGCAGCTTTAGGAGACAGCCTAATGAAAAACTGTTTTTT | CASSFRRQPNEKLFF
NA | TRBD2 | TRBJ2-1 | TRBV7-2 | TGTGCCAGCAGCTTAGAGTTCGGCGGGGGCTCCTACAATGAGCAGTTCTTC | CASSLEFGGGSYNEQFF
few | NA | TRBJ2-4 | TRBV3-1 | TGTGCCAGCAGCCAACAACAGGGGGGGGAGCAAAACATTCAGTACTTC | CASSQQQGGEQNIQYF
NA | TRBD2 | TRBJ2-3 | TRBV7-6 | TGTGCCAGCAGCGCTTTAGCGGGGGGGCCTCTCACAGATACGCAGTATTTT | CASSALAGGPLTDTQYF
NA | NA | TRBJ2-6 | TRBV7-9 | TGTGCCAGCAACCAGGGGCCATCCAACGTCCTGACTTTC | CASNQGPSNVLTF
few | NA | TRBJ2-1 | TRBV29-1 | TGCAGCGTTATTCAGACAGTTTACAATGAGCAGTTCTTC | CSVIQTVYNEQFF
NA | TRBD1 | TRBJ1-2 | TRBV4-2 | TGTGCCAGCAGCCAAGCCAGGGGGGCTAACTATGGCTACACCTTC | CASSQARGANYGYTF
NA | TRBD2 | TRBJ2-5 | TRBV5-4 | TGTGCCAGCAGCTCCAGAACTAGCGGGGTAGGAGAGACCCAGTACTTC | CASSSRTSGVGETQYF
NA | TRBD1 | TRBJ2-7 | TRBV10-3 | TGTGCCATCAGTTTGGGACAGTCGGACGAGCAGTACTTC | CAISLGQSDEQYF
NA | TRBD1 | TRBJ1-4 | TRBV9 | TGTGCCAGCAGCGTCCGGGACAGGAGGGAAAAACTGTTTTTT | CASSVRDRREKLFF
few | NA | TRBJ2-4 | TRBV28 | TGTGCCAGCACCACCCATGACACCGAAGCGAAAAACATTCAGTACTTC | CASTTHDTEAKNIQYF
NA | NA | TRBJ1-2 | TRBV18 | TGTGCCAGCTCACCGATACGGGACGCTGCTAACTATGGCTACACCTTC | CASSPIRDAANYGYTF
NA | TRBD1 | TRBJ1-2 | TRBV20-1 | TGCAGTGCTTTTACCGGGACAGGGGGGTACTATGGCTACACCTTC | CSAFTGTGGYYGYTF
few | NA | TRBJ2-5 | TRBV24-1 | TGTGCCACCAGTGATGGGCCCCTAGAGACCCAGTACTTC | CATSDGPLETQYF
NA | TRBD1 | TRBJ2-7 | TRBV5-7 | TGTGCCAGCAGCTTGGAGACCAGACAGGGGTGCAACGAGCAGTACTTC | CASSLETRQGCNEQYF
NA | TRBD1 | TRBJ1-4 | TRBV13 | TGTGCCAGCAGCGTGGACAGGGGAAGGAGTGGTGAAAAACTGTTTTTT | CASSVDRGRSGEKLFF
many | NA | TRBJ1-2 | TRBV4-1 | TGTGCCAGCTCACCAAGGGAGGGGAACTATGGCTACACCTTC | CASSPREGNYGYTF